This T cell receptor beta chain appears in the sequencing data of a study of persistence of HIV-infected CD4 T cells (dated by TCRdb to about 2020). Background on the whole study: CMV- and HIV-1 Gag-responding CD4+ T cells were isolated from ART-treated individuals so that antigen-driven clonal expansion of HIV-1-infected cells could be examined. The median time participants had been on suppressive ART was under 10 years. Peripheral blood samples of up to roughly 200 mL were collected at multiple time points, except for a couple of participants, who underwent leukapheresis at a single time point. Proviral sequencing was used to assess clonality among infected cells, whereas TCRbeta sequencing gauged the clonality of all cells within each sorted population. In the cross-participant TCR cluster analysis, eight or nine participants were included for CMV and six or seven participants were included for Gag.

The immunoSEQ hsTCRB assay version 4, run in survey mode, was used to sequence TCRbeta repertoires from genomic DNA. For TCRbeta sequencing, genomic DNA was diluted to about 9.5 ng/uL, and up to roughly 1 ug was used per sample. The study's own analysis went as follows. TCRbeta data were analyzed in ImmunoSeq Analyzer 3.0, with diversity computed on productive nucleotide rearrangements. Lower-bound TCR diversity was estimated with the improved Chao index, and clonality with the Gini coefficient using the Immunarch R package. Different nucleotide rearrangements encoding the same CDR3beta amino acid sequence were treated as distinct clonotypes. TCRbeta sequences significantly enriched in antigen-responding cells relative to anti-CD3/anti-CD28-activated cells were identified by differential abundance analysis. TCRs were clustered by predicted peptide-MHC specificity with GLIPH2, both within individual participants and across merged participant data sets. As stored in TCRdb, this immuneACCESS dataset retains in-frame rearrangements with V and J assigned. A fraction of the clones does not appear; measured against another copy, unresolved V genes explain less than half of the discrepancy, and the remainder lacks a known reason. V and J calls and clone size are copied from that table; D and trimming were computed from the DNA. The sample table holds around 60,000 clones, of which just under 75% were seen once. The ten largest clones represent more than 1.5% of the sample.

What the treatment or condition label conveys for this sample: suppressive antiretroviral therapy. A pool of overlapping HIV-1 Gag 15-mer peptides, at roughly 1 ug per peptide per mL, was used to stimulate the cells. Memory populations depleted of antigen-responding cells were obtained by sorting nonresponding CD40L-negative CD69-negative CD45RO-high memory CD4+ T cells. Participants were HIV-1-infected adults who started suppressive ART during chronic infection. For at least 4 years, the participants' plasma HIV-1 RNA had been undetectable, below 50 copies/mL. To be included, participants needed a CD4+ T cell count above 400 cells/uL and a positive CMV serology. Before stimulation, PBMCs were isolated using density centrifugation and then depleted of CD8+ T cells. For less than 20 hours, the CD8-depleted PBMCs were stimulated with anti-CD28/CD49d costimulation, a CD40-blocking antibody, and enfuvirtide to prevent new infections. Cells were sorted on a Beckman Coulter MoFlo Legacy or XDP sorter, with propidium iodide excluding dead cells. For samples with more than one million cells, genomic DNA was extracted with the QIAamp DNA Mini Kit, and for all other samples the Quick-DNA Microprep Kit was used.

The study at large found these results: Only a small number of individuals took part in the study, and the range of antigens tested was limited. TCRbeta richness in CMV- and Gag-responding cells was significantly lower than in anti-CD3/anti-CD28-responding cells; CMV-responding cells had higher oligoclonality than CD3/CD28-stimulated and Gag-responding cells. TCR oligoclonality correlated with proviral oligoclonality within the same sorted populations. Antigen-responding cells were enriched for expanded CDR3beta sequences that were degenerate, which suggests that CD4+ responses to CMV and Gag underwent convergent selection. Because the TCR analyses were done in bulk, restricting them to just the rare CMV-responding cells that actually carried HIV-1 proviruses was not possible.

At the junction V is shortened by 6 bases and J by 5 bases, with 8 bases in between. Counted from cysteine to phenylalanine, this CDR3 has 13 amino acids. The CDR3 DNA has 39 bases and is translated from base 1. CDR1 MNHNY and CDR2 SVGAGI were looked up in the germline V gene (reference sequence). Regarding this clone: No cognate antigen has been identified for it. Base qualities are missing; no much larger clone stands one base away.

The sequenced sample was CD4+ T cells sorted from PBMCs after approximately 20-hour stimulation, obtained from a patient who received antiretroviral therapy. The cell subset or site tag for this specimen amounts to: CD40L-CD69- CD45RO-high memory CD4 T cells not responding to Gag peptides. The receptor was derived from an adult man with HIV who was CMV-seropositive. Recombination linked TRBV6-6 to TRBJ1-6; the D gene assignment is ambiguous. The CDR3 here reads CASRGRDNSPLHF. The DNA sequence reads TGTGCCAGCAGGGGCAGAGATAATTCACCCCTCCACTTT.